The 23 T cell receptor beta chains below all came from one sample that was sequenced in a study of blood T cells in healthy people across ages. Combining a sample-barcoded 5' primer with a J-beta primer mix, a second PCR ran for 7 to 11 cycles. Each CDR3 protein is one row after TCRdb ran MiXCR on the 5' RACE reads. Here the sample spans 1,300,000 or so distinct CDR3 sequences, approximately 60% being singletons. Material: blood. These receptor sequences come from a young man in good health.

The V call is TRBV6-2 or TRBV6-3, the J call TRBJ2-7; the D call may be TRBD1 or TRBD2 (5 bases each). V dropped 2 bases and J dropped 3 bases, with 11 bases sitting between them. CDR3 length: 14 residues. Germline V gives CDR1 MNHEY, CDR2 SVGEGT. DNA for the CDR3: TGTGCCAGCAGTTACGGGACGAAGGTCTACGAGCAGTACTTC. Amino acid sequence: CASSYGTKVYEQYF.

The chain is built from TRBV20-1 and TRBJ2-7; 9 bases agree with TRBD2. The V gene's germline CDR1 is DFQATT and CDR2 SNEGSKA (reference sequence). The CDR3 extends over 15 amino acids. The ends lost 1 base at V and 0 bases at J; junction bases unmatched: 4. The CDR3 coding sequence is TGCAGTGCTAGAGGGGCGGGGGGGTTCTCCTACGAGCAGTACTTC. Protein sequence: CSARGAGGFSYEQYF.

This clonotype turned up a few times. This chain connects TRBV4-3 to TRBJ2-1, with 10 bases aligning to TRBD2. The CDR3 consists of 18 residues. V gave up 0 bases and J gave up 8 bases; unmatched junction bases: 13. From germline, CDR1 is LGHNA and CDR2 YSLEER. CDR3 in amino acids: CASSQDIRASGGSDEQFF. The CDR3 DNA reads TGCGCCAGCAGCCAAGATATTCGGGCTAGCGGGGGAAGTGATGAGCAGTTCTTC.

In its sample, this clonotype was seen once. The chain couples TRBV20-1 to TRBJ2-7; D may match TRBD1 or TRBD2 (5 bases each). The CDR3 is 14 amino acids. Per the germline V gene, CDR1 is DFQATT and CDR2 is SNEGSKA (reference sequence). Trimming pared 6 bases from V and 5 bases from J, leaving 20 bases between. CDR3 sequence reads: CSANRDQESNEQYF. DNA for the CDR3: TGCAGTGCCAACCGGGACCAGGAATCAAACGAGCAGTACTTC.

The rearrangement uses TRBV6-1 and TRBJ1-1, with D tentatively TRBD1 (5 bases). Trimming pared 2 bases from V and 5 bases from J, leaving 15 bases between. The CDR3 totals 15 residues. CDR1 and CDR2 from the germline V gene are MNHNS and SASEGT. The CDR3 DNA follows: TGTGCCAGCAGTGAACCCCCGGGGACGGGGACTGAAGCTTTCTTT. Translated, it gives CASSEPPGTGTEAFF.

The chain recombines TRBV25-1 with TRBJ1-4; 10 nucleotides line up with TRBD1. There are 13 residues in the CDR3. Trimming at V came to 6 bases and at J to 6 bases, leaving 1 base not matched to a gene. Germline CDR1 is MGHDK and CDR2 is SYGVNS. The CDR3 coding sequence is TGTGCCAGCAGAGACAGGGGGCATGAAAAACTGTTTTTT. This gives the protein CASRDRGHEKLFF. Together with reference TRBV25-1 and TRBJ1-4, the CDR3 gives the full variable domain: EADIYQTPRYLVIGTGKKITLECSQTMGHDKMYWYQQDPGMELHLIHYSYGVNSTEKGDLSSESTVSRIRTEHFPLTLESARPSHTSQYLCASRDRGHEKLFFGSGTQLSVL.

V is TRBV11-2 and J is TRBJ2-5; D gene uncertain. The V gene lost 0 bases and the J gene lost 2 bases, with 10 bases spanning the gap. Germline CDR1 SGHAT, CDR2 FQNNGV. The CDR3 has 15 residues. The CDR3 region is CASSLDPGTQETQYF. For the CDR3, the DNA is TGTGCCAGCAGCTTAGATCCAGGCACGCAAGAGACCCAGTACTTC.

This clonotype occurred many times. This chain links TRBV2 with TRBJ2-5, with unresolved D. The V end lost 6 bases, the J end lost 12 bases, and 20 bases lay between the germline ends. Germline loops: CDR1 SNHLY, CDR2 FYNNEI. The CDR3 loop spans 13 amino acids. CDR3 sequence reads: CASSDPLARLEYF. CDR3 in DNA: TGTGCCAGCAGCGACCCCCTTGCAAGGCTCGAGTACTTC.

A few counts support this clonotype. This chain's CDR3 is CASSREPGKTEAFF. The CDR3 DNA is TGTGCCAGCAGCAGAGAACCGGGGAAAACTGAAGCTTTCTTT. V and J are TRBV9 and TRBJ1-1; D call uncertain. Trimming removed 4 bases at V and 5 bases at J, with 15 bases between. Germline V gene data show CDR1 as SGDLS and CDR2 as YYNGEE. The CDR3 has 14 amino acids.

This chain links TRBV30 with TRBJ2-4; 11 bases are a match to TRBD1. With the DNA end fitting TRBJ2-7 better, the J assignment may be wrong. The CDR3 is 13 amino acids. The germline CDR1 and CDR2 sequences are GTSNPN and SVGIG (reference sequence). Here the CDR3 reads CAWSGDRGNEQYF. The DNA for the CDR3 is TGTGCCTGGAGTGGGGACAGGGGGAACGAGCAGTACTTC.

A few counts support this clonotype. V gene TRBV12-3 or TRBV12-4 combines with J gene TRBJ2-3, with 7 bases aligning to TRBD1. This CDR3 contains 14 residues. With 6 bases clipped from V and 2 bases from J, the junction kept 5 bases outside the gene matches. CDR3 in DNA: TGTGCCAGCAGCCTAGGGACAGCCACAGATACGCAGTATTTT. Translation gives CASSLGTATDTQYF.

In its sample, this clonotype was seen a few times. V gene TRBV5-1 combines with J gene TRBJ2-5; possible D gene TRBD2, 5 bases. Per the germline V gene, CDR1 is SGHRS and CDR2 is YFSETQ. Trimming pared 0 bases from V and 4 bases from J, leaving 13 bases between. This CDR3 has 15 amino acids. DNA for the CDR3: TGCGCCAGCAGCTTGGACGGCTCGAGGGCAGAGACCCAGTACTTC. Translating it yields CASSLDGSRAETQYF.

V usage is TRBV15 and J usage is TRBJ2-1; D unresolved. V was pared by 3 bases and J by 8 bases, with 8 bases between. Germline values: CDR1 LNHNV, CDR2 YYDKDF (reference sequence). CDR3 length: 12 residues. CDR3: CATSSVSYEQFF. The CDR3 DNA sequence: TGTGCCACCAGCAGTGTATCCTATGAGCAGTTCTTC. The complete variable domain, with remaining parts taken from reference TRBV15 and TRBJ2-1, reads DAMVIQNPRYQVTQFGKPVTLSCSQTLNHNVMYWYQQKSSQAPKLLFHYYDKDFNNEADTPDNFQSRRPNTSFCFLDIRSPGLGDTAMYLCATSSVSYEQFFGPGTRLTVL.

The CDR3 sequence is CASSYGAGPYNEQFF. The CDR3 region has the DNA TGTGCCAGCAGTTACGGAGCGGGACCCTACAATGAGCAGTTCTTC. The V call is TRBV6-5, the J call TRBJ2-1, with TRBD2 identical over 7 bases. The V gene's germline CDR1 is MNHEY and CDR2 SVGAGI. The V and J ends lost 2 bases and 2 bases, in that order; junction bases with no gene match: 3. The length of the CDR3 is 15 residues.

This clonotype has a handful of counts. V and J are TRBV29-1 and TRBJ2-3; 11 bases agree with TRBD2. V trimming: 6 bases; J trimming: 6 bases; junction bases outside the gene matches: 11. CDR1 is SQVTM, CDR2 ANQGSEA, per germline. This CDR3 spans 15 amino acids. The CDR3 loop is CSVTLLAGVGDTQYF. CDR3 sequence (DNA): TGCAGCGTCACCCTACTAGCGGGGGTGGGGGATACGCAGTATTTT.

V gene TRBV20-1 combines with J gene TRBJ2-7, with D tentatively TRBD1 (7 bases). The germline V gene has CDR1 DFQATT and CDR2 SNEGSKA (reference sequence). The V end lost 2 bases, the J end lost 3 bases, and 17 bases lay between the germline ends. The CDR3 is 15 amino acids. CDR3 in amino acids: CSARKAGGPLYEQYF. The DNA for the CDR3 is TGCAGTGCTAGAAAAGCAGGGGGGCCCCTCTACGAGCAGTACTTC.

The chain is built from TRBV20-1 and TRBJ1-3, with TRBD1 matching 8 bases. Trimming removed 3 bases from V and 0 bases from J; junction bases left unmatched: 4. The CDR3 consists of 15 residues. Germline V gene sequence: CDR1 DFQATT, CDR2 SNEGSKA (reference sequence). This CDR3 is CSARGQDSSGNTIYF. In nucleotides, the CDR3 is TGCAGTGCTAGGGGACAGGACTCCTCTGGAAACACCATATATTTT.

The CDR3 here is CASSATRDRLSYNEQFF. CDR3 DNA sequence: TGTGCCAGCAGTGCCACACGGGACCGACTCTCCTACAATGAGCAGTTCTTC. V usage is TRBV25-1 and J usage is TRBJ2-1, with D possibly called TRBD1 or TRBD2 (5 bases each). Trimming removed 4 bases at V and 0 bases at J, with 16 bases between. The CDR3 contains 17 residues. The germline gives CDR1 MGHDK, CDR2 SYGVNS.

The sample holds a few counts of this clonotype. The chain couples TRBV20-1 to TRBJ2-1; D unresolved. Germline-derived CDR1 and CDR2 are DFQATT and SNEGSKA (reference sequence). The V gene lost 5 bases and the J gene lost 1 base, with 15 bases spanning the gap. The CDR3 contains 15 residues. This CDR3 is CSADPKVNSYNEQFF. In DNA, the CDR3 is TGCAGTGCTGACCCAAAGGTGAATTCCTACAATGAGCAGTTCTTC.

This chain connects TRBV6-1 to TRBJ2-5; perhaps TRBD2 as D (5 bases). The J call may be mistaken, given a closer DNA end match to TRBJ2-7. This CDR3 is built from 13 residues. Germline lookup yields CDR1 MNHNS and CDR2 SASEGT. The CDR3 DNA sequence: TGTGCCAGCAGTGAAATGAGTGGACTCGAGCAGTACTTC. Protein product: CASSEMSGLEQYF.

This clonotype came up a few times. This chain links TRBV6-5 with TRBJ2-3; 8 nucleotides line up with TRBD1. Germline lookup yields CDR1 MNHEY and CDR2 SVGAGI. The CDR3 runs to 14 residues. With 8 bases clipped from V and 3 bases from J, the junction kept 7 bases outside the gene matches. Here the CDR3 DNA reads TGTGCCAGCCGTCGGACAGGGATGACAGATACGCAGTATTTT. It yields the protein CASRRTGMTDTQYF.

The chain recombines TRBV12-3 or TRBV12-4 with TRBJ1-4, with D maybe TRBD1 (5 bases). This CDR3 has 14 residues. V was shortened by 10 bases and J by 8 bases, with 20 bases between the two germline ends. CDR3: CANRRHAEREKLFF. The CDR3 DNA is TGTGCCAACAGGAGACACGCCGAACGGGAAAAACTGTTTTTT.

This chain connects TRBV20-1 to TRBJ1-1; possibly TRBD1 for D (5 bases). Germline lookup yields CDR1 DFQATT and CDR2 SNEGSKA (reference sequence). Trimming left V 5 bases short and J 0 bases short, with 13 bases between. This CDR3 has 14 residues. As DNA, the CDR3 is TGCAGTGCTGAGCCCCAGGACATGAACACTGAAGCTTTCTTT. This translates into CSAEPQDMNTEAFF.